This T cell receptor (beta chain) was retrieved from a study of blood T cell repertoires in COVID-19. Across the study: The study drew acute and convalescent COVID-19 samples from the United States, Italy and Spain. Nucleic acid was either cDNA or gDNA, and it came from T cells, B-cell-depleted T cells, or PBMCs.

Per the germline V gene, CDR1 is SGDLS and CDR2 is YYNGEE. There are 15 residues in the CDR3. Trimming took 3 bases from V and 1 from J; bases not matched to a gene: 4. This clone has only one observation. TCRdb keeps only in-frame clones here, not all; method: immunoSEQ multiplex PCR. This table holds approximately 20,000 clones, roughly 85% found once. Sequencing was carried out using peripheral blood. The V call is TRBV9, the J call TRBJ1-1; 9 positions match TRBD1. This TCR was sampled from a man older than 75 with acute or convalescent COVID-19. Here the CDR3 DNA reads TGTGCCAGCAGCGGCGGGACAGGGCGGAACACTGAAGCTTTCTTT. Translated: CASSGGTGRNTEAFF.